The 6 T cell receptor beta chains below all came from one sample that was sequenced in a study of CD8 T cells in Susac syndrome. RNA, at about 0.5 to 1 ug, was reverse transcribed with random hexamers. TCRdb re-derived calls from the immunoSEQ multiplex PCR reads in MiXCR, one entry per CDR3 protein. The profile shows 150,000 to 180,000 distinct CDR3 sequences, around 95% of them singletons. Sequences were obtained from CD8+ T cells from PBMCs. Receptors originate from a human donor with multiple sclerosis.

The rearrangement joins TRBV9 to TRBJ2-3; possibly TRBD2 for D (7 bases). The germline gives CDR1 SGDLS, CDR2 YYNGEE. The length of the CDR3 is 19 residues. The V end lost 4 bases, the J end lost 3 bases, and 27 bases lay between the germline ends. The DNA of the CDR3 is TGTGCCAGCAGCCTATGGGTGTCGGGGGGCGAAGAGGTAACAGATACGCAGTATTTT. Its protein product is CASSLWVSGGEEVTDTQYF. The variable domain in full, with the rest retrieved from reference TRBV9 and TRBJ2-3, is DSGVTQTPKHLITATGQRVTLRCSPRSGDLSVYWYQQSLDQGLQFLIQYYNGEERAKGNILERFSAQQFPDLHSELNLSSLELGDSALYFCASSLWVSGGEEVTDTQYFGPGTRLTVL.

This chain connects TRBV14 to TRBJ1-2; D ambiguous. The V end was cut by 1 base, the J end by 5 bases, with 8 bases between. The CDR3 consists of 13 residues. Germline assignment: CDR1 SGHDN and CDR2 FVKESK. This CDR3 reads CASSQVIAYGYTF. CDR3 nucleotides: TGTGCCAGCAGCCAAGTTATCGCGTATGGCTACACCTTC.

V and J are TRBV29-1 and TRBJ2-1; D remains unclear. Germline CDR1 and CDR2: SQVTM and ANQGSEA. Trimming stripped 0 bases from V and 6 bases from J, with 9 bases between. The CDR3 totals 13 residues. As DNA, the CDR3 is TGCAGCGTTGAAGATGGTACCGGCAATGAGCAGTTCTTC. This sequence encodes CSVEDGTGNEQFF.

This sequence joins TRBV27 and TRBJ2-1; 13 bases map to TRBD2. Germline trimming cut 10 bases from V and 9 bases from J; bases unmatched to any gene: 6. The CDR3 extends over 13 amino acids. Germline V gene lookup returns CDR1 MNHEY and CDR2 SMNVEV (reference sequence). The CDR3 region has the DNA TGTGCCACCGGACTAGCGGGGGAGGCTGAGCAGTTCTTC. Its protein is CATGLAGEAEQFF.

The chain links TRBV20-1 to TRBJ2-5; 9 positions agree with TRBD2. The J segment lost 3 bases and the V segment lost 0 bases, leaving 17 bases of the junction unmatched. Germline V gene sequence: CDR1 DFQATT, CDR2 SNEGSKA (reference sequence). The CDR3 loop spans 19 amino acids. This CDR3 reads CSARDRYPMSSGVEETQYF. CDR3 nucleotide sequence: TGCAGTGCTAGAGACCGATACCCAATGTCTAGCGGGGTGGAAGAGACCCAGTACTTC.

The V call is TRBV7-9, the J call TRBJ2-1; tentatively, D is TRBD1 or TRBD2 (6 bases each). Germline lookup yields CDR1 SEHNR and CDR2 FQNEAQ (reference sequence). Deletions cut 5 bases from V and 3 bases from J, with 20 bases between. This CDR3 has 17 residues. Here the CDR3 DNA reads TGTGCCAGCAGCCCAAGGGACTTTGGGGGCCTCTACAATGAGCAGTTCTTC. Translating it yields CASSPRDFGGLYNEQFF.